The T cell receptor (beta chain) under discussion was sequenced for a study of T cell responses to AZD1222 COVID-19 vaccine. Study findings and constraints: An increase in Spike-specific TCR breadth and depth was observed after two AZD1222 doses.

Sequencing used immunoSEQ multiplex PCR; TCRdb keeps in-frame clones, though not all of them. The sample shows some 140,000 clones, roughly 90% of them seen only once. This clone was observed a single time. Its antigen is unidentified. The sequences come from peripheral blood, collected on day 0 of AZD1222 vaccination. This receptor was identified in an adult in good health.

As DNA, the CDR3 is TGTGCCAGCAGCCTAAATAGCGGGGGGGTGGAGACCCAGTACTTC. Translating gives CASSLNSGGVETQYF. The V and J genes are TRBV3-1 (or the pseudogene TRBV3-2) and TRBJ2-5, with 11 bases aligning to TRBD2. Trimming at V came to 4 bases and at J to 5 bases, leaving 6 bases not matched to a gene. The CDR3 extends over 15 amino acids. Looked up from germline, CDR1 is LGHDT and CDR2 is YNNKEL (reference sequence).